A single sample gave rise to the 18 T cell receptor beta chains below, sequenced in a study of CD8 T cells in Susac syndrome. RNA amounts of roughly 0.5 to 1 ug underwent reverse transcription with random hexamers. Each CDR3 protein is one row after TCRdb ran MiXCR on the immunoSEQ multiplex PCR reads. This table has about 240,000 distinct CDR3 sequences, almost 97% appearing once. What was sequenced was CD4+ T cells from PBMCs. The source is a human donor with Susac syndrome.

V and J are TRBV2 and TRBJ1-5; 10 bases are shared with TRBD1. This CDR3 has 13 amino acids. CDR1 SNHLY and CDR2 FYNNEI come from the germline V gene. Trimming removed 8 bases from V and 10 bases from J; junction bases left unmatched: 8. The CDR3 DNA follows: TGTGCCAGCGGCCGGGACAGGGGTCGTCCCCAGCATTTT. It codes for CASGRDRGRPQHF.

The CDR3 DNA reads as TGTGCCAACGGGATATTACGCCCGGTAGTCTCTGGGGCCAACGTCCTGACTTTC. Encoded protein: CANGILRPVVSGANVLTF. The chain combines TRBV21-1 with TRBJ2-6; TRBD2 is taken as the D call from the table, unchecked against the DNA. TRBV21-1 is annotated as a pseudogene. This CDR3 region has 18 residues.

For the CDR3, the DNA is TGCGCCAGCAGCCAGCGGGCGGGACAGGGCGTCCACGAGCAGTACTTC. Protein sequence: CASSQRAGQGVHEQYF. The rearrangement links TRBV4-1 to TRBJ2-7; the match to TRBD1 covers 9 bases. The CDR3 spans 16 residues. The V gene end was trimmed by 3 bases and the J gene end by 5 bases; junction bases not matched to a gene: 11. Per germline, CDR1 MGHRA and CDR2 YSYEKL.

The V and J genes are TRBV5-6 and TRBJ1-1; D may be TRBD1 (5 bases). The germline V gene encodes CDR1 SGHDT and CDR2 YYEEEE. Between the trimmed V and J ends, which lost 0 bases and 6 bases, there was a span of 15 bases. The CDR3 length is 15 residues. The CDR3 nucleotides are TGTGCCAGCAGCTTGGTGGGCCCACAGGTCCCTGAAGCTTTCTTT. Its protein product is CASSLVGPQVPEAFF.

In DNA, the CDR3 is TGCGCCAGCAGCGCATTTACTAGCGCGGGCTCGGGCGAGCAGTACTTC. It is translated as CASSAFTSAGSGEQYF. The chain uses TRBV4-1 and TRBJ2-7; 7 bases are shared with TRBD2. Trimming cost V 5 bases and J 6 bases; bases outside gene matches: 16. The CDR3 runs 16 residues. The germline V gene encodes CDR1 MGHRA and CDR2 YSYEKL.

The gene calls are TRBV27 and TRBJ1-2; tentative D call: TRBD1 (6 bases). The CDR3 is 17 residues long. The germline V gene encodes CDR1 MNHEY and CDR2 SMNVEV (reference sequence). Between the trimmed V and J ends, which lost 6 bases and 4 bases, there was a span of 24 bases. This CDR3 is CASRSFRPGEHGYGYTF. Here the CDR3 DNA reads TGTGCCAGCAGGAGTTTCCGACCAGGGGAGCATGGCTATGGCTACACCTTC.

The CDR3 sequence: CSVGQSGNTIYF. The DNA of the CDR3 is TGCAGCGTTGGACAGTCTGGAAACACCATATATTTT. The rearrangement uses TRBV29-1 and TRBJ1-3; a weak D match, TRBD1 (5 bases). Germline CDR1 is SQVTM and CDR2 is ANQGSEA. The CDR3 is made up of 12 amino acids. Trimming cost V 4 bases and J 1 base, with 5 bases left between them.

The rearrangement links TRBV7-8 to TRBJ2-1; D is possibly TRBD2 (5 bases). The CDR3 totals 14 residues. V was trimmed by 5 bases and J by 10 bases, leaving 18 bases between them. Germline values: CDR1 SGHVS, CDR2 FQNEAQ. The CDR3 is CASSVGPAGEEQFF. Written as DNA, the CDR3 is TGTGCCAGCAGCGTCGGGCCTGCTGGGGAGGAGCAGTTCTTC.

V gene TRBV5-4 combines with J gene TRBJ2-1; 10 bases fit TRBD1. The CDR3 runs to 16 residues. The J segment lost 1 base and the V segment lost 4 bases, leaving 5 bases of the junction unmatched. Per the germline V gene, CDR1 is SGHNT and CDR2 is YYREEE (reference sequence). CDR3 residues: CASSPTGGESYNEQFF. CDR3 DNA sequence: TGTGCCAGCAGCCCGACAGGGGGCGAATCCTACAATGAGCAGTTCTTC. Filled out from reference TRBV5-4 and TRBJ2-1, the complete variable domain reads ETGVTQSPTHLIKTRGQQVTLRCSSQSGHNTVSWYQQALGQGPQFIFQYYREEENGRGNFPPRFSGLQFPNYSSELNVNALELDDSALYLCASSPTGGESYNEQFFGPGTRLTVL.

The chain combines TRBV9 with TRBJ1-2, with D possibly TRBD1 on 6 matching bases. The V gene's germline CDR1 is SGDLS and CDR2 YYNGEE. V dropped 1 base and J dropped 3 bases, with 10 bases sitting between them. This CDR3 has 14 residues. The DNA for the CDR3 is TGTGCCAGCAGCGTAACAGGGACGGACTATGGCTACACCTTC. It yields the protein CASSVTGTDYGYTF.

The chain combines TRBV12-3 or TRBV12-4 with TRBJ1-1; D is unclear. There are 15 residues in the CDR3. V was clipped by 3 bases and J by 1 base, with 12 bases between them. Here the CDR3 DNA reads TGTGCCAGCAGTTTGGGCCGGGCCCCGAACACTGAAGCTTTCTTT. It specifies CASSLGRAPNTEAFF.

The CDR3 sequence is CSAPEEGLGYNEQFF. The CDR3 DNA reads TGCAGTGCTCCCGAGGAGGGACTAGGTTACAATGAGCAGTTCTTC. This chain connects TRBV20-1 to TRBJ2-1; 8 bases map to TRBD2. Germline V CDR1 and CDR2: DFQATT, SNEGSKA (reference sequence). The length of the CDR3 is 15 residues. J lost 4 bases, V lost 5 bases, and 10 bases had no gene match.

The chain uses TRBV18 and TRBJ1-1; 8 bases fit TRBD1. The CDR3 runs 15 residues. Germline V gives CDR1 KGHSH, CDR2 LQKENI. J was trimmed by 5 bases and V by 0 bases; bases with no gene match: 5. CDR3 sequence reads: CASSPPGQGNTEAFF. As DNA, the CDR3 is TGTGCCAGCTCACCACCTGGACAGGGAAATACTGAAGCTTTCTTT.

The J gene is TRBJ1-1, the V gene TRBV25-1; D is possibly TRBD1 (5 bases). The CDR3 spans 14 residues. Trimming removed 3 bases at V and 0 bases at J, with 8 bases between. In germline, CDR1 is MGHDK, CDR2 SYGVNS. The CDR3 sequence is CASSETAMNTEAFF. The DNA for the CDR3 is TGTGCCAGCAGTGAGACAGCTATGAACACTGAAGCTTTCTTT.

The chain couples TRBV2 to TRBJ2-7, with D unresolved. The CDR3 sequence is 13 residues long. V shed 3 bases and J shed 3 bases, with 9 bases lying between them. Germline V gene data show CDR1 as SNHLY and CDR2 as FYNNEI. CDR3 DNA: TGTGCCAGCAGTGACGTCACGGACTACGAGCAGTACTTC. Its translation is CASSDVTDYEQYF.

The rearrangement links TRBV6-6 to TRBJ2-7; no clear D gene. V shed 11 bases and J shed 2 bases, with 10 bases lying between them. Germline V gene sequence: CDR1 MNHNY, CDR2 SVGAGI (reference sequence). The CDR3 loop spans 11 amino acids. This CDR3 is CASCRAYEQYF. CDR3 nucleotide sequence: TGTGCCTCCTGCCGGGCCTACGAGCAGTACTTC.

The V and J genes are TRBV29-1 and TRBJ2-1, with 10 nucleotides matching TRBD2. V gave up 5 bases and J gave up 5 bases; unmatched junction bases: 12. Germline CDR1 and CDR2: SQVTM and ANQGSEA. CDR3 length: 16 amino acids. Here the CDR3 reads CSVKGSPGLANNEQFF. For the CDR3, the DNA is TGCAGCGTTAAGGGGTCCCCGGGACTAGCGAACAATGAGCAGTTCTTC.

The chain recombines TRBV7-6 with TRBJ1-3; no definite D call. V was trimmed by 5 bases and J by 6 bases, leaving 20 bases between them. The CDR3 runs 16 residues. CDR1 is SGHVS and CDR2 is FNYEAQ in the germline V gene. CDR3 in DNA: TGTGCCAGCAGCCGAGCCCCGGAGGCAGCTGAAAACACCATATATTTT. It is translated as CASSRAPEAAENTIYF.